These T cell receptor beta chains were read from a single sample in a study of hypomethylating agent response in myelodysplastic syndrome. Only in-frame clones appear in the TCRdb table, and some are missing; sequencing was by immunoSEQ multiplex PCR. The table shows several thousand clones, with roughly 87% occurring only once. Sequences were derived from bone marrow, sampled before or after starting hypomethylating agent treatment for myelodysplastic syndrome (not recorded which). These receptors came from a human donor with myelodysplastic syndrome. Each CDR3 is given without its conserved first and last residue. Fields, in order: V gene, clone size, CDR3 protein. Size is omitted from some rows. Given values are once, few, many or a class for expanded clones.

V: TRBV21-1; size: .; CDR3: ASPPEGVTHYGYT
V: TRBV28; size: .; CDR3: ASSLLRGGNSPLH
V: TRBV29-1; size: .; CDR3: SVVGQGSEQY
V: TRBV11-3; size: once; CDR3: ASSSYRGDYNEQF
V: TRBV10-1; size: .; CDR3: ASSEGQPQH
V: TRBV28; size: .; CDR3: ASTPLQGGPLSGANVLT
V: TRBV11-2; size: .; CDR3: ASSLVTGGRNTIY
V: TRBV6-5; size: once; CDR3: ASSYGQANEQY
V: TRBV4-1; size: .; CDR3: ASTGTGSYEQY
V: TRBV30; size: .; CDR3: AWISGYEQF
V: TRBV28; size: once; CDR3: ASSLGDRGVGELF
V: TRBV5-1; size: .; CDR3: ASSLLGKGELF
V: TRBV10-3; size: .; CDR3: AISDRIQNNEQF
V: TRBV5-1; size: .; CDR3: ASETTPSTDTQY
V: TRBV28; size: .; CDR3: ASSFGGTGRAGELF
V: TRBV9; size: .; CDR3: ASSVVMDSNAEAF
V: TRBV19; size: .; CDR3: ASRPWGKGQETQY
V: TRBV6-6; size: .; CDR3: ASSYTGDGYT
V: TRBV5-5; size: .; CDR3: ASILLAGTDTQY
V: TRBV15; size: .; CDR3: ATSPGSSYNEQF
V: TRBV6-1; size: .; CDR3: ASSDGGSGANVLT
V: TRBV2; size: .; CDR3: ASSADSLFYEQY
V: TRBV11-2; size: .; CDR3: ASSLGLSNEQF
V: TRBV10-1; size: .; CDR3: ASSDGLASDRQISYNEQF
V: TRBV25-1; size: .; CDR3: ASSEHSTGEVCQPQH
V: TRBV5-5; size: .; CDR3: ASSSIGDSYEQY
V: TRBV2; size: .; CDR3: ASSTDRDSPLH
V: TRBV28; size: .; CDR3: ASSSPRGAF
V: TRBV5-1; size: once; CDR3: ASSAQGLEQY
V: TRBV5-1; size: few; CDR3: ASSLEGHNGYT
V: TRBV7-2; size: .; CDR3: ASSLGTDNSPLH
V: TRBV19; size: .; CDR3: ASSTSPWSPSYEQY
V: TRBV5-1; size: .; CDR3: ASSGGIIYNEQF
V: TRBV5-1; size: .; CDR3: ASSTTGQGRYEQY
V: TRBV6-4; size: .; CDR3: ASSDSSGGANEQF
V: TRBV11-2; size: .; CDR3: ASSLGQQGEKLF
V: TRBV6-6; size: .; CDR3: ASSSSDTQY
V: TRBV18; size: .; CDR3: ASSSQETQY
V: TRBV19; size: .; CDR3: ASSIEAGGHNEQF
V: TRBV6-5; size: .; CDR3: ASSYNSGGGWY
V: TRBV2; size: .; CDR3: ASGIHPTGRGEQY
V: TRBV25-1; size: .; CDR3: ASSEYLTSGGVGEQF
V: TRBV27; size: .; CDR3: ASSLKGGDTQY
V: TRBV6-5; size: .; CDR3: ASKRPSTDTQY
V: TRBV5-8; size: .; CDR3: ASILLAGGYPYEQY
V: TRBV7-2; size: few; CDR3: ASSQPSNTEAF
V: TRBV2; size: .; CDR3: ASSVWSHQPQH
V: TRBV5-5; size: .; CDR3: ASSASTSGGSYEQY